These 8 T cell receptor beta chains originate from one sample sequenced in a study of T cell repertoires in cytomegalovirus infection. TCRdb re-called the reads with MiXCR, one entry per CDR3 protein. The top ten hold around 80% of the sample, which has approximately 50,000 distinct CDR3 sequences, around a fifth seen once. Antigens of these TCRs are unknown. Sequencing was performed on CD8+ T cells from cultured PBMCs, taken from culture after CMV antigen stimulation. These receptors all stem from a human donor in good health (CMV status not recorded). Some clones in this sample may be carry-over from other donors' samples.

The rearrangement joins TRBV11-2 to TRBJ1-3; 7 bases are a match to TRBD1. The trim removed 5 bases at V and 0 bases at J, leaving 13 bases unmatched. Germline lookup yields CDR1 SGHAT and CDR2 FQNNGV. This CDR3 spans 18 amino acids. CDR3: CASSMSFVWDSSGNTIYF. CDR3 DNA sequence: TGTGCCAGCAGCATGAGTTTCGTGTGGGACAGCTCTGGAAACACCATATATTTT. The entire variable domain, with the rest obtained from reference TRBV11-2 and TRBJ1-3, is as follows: EAGVAQSPRYKIIEKRQSVAFWCNPISGHATLYWYQQILGQGPKLLIQFQNNGVVDDSQLPKDRFSAERLKGVDSTLKIQPAKLEDSAVYLCASSMSFVWDSSGNTIYFGEGSWLTVV.

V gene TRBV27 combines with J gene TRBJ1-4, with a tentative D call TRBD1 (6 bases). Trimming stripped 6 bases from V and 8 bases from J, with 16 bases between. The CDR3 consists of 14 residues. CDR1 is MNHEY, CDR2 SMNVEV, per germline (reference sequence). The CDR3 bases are TGTGCCAGCAGCAAAGGTATTGGGGGCGAAAAACTGTTTTTT. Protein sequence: CASSKGIGGEKLFF. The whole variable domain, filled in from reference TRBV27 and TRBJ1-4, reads EAQVTQNPRYLITVTGKKLTVTCSQNMNHEYMSWYRQDPGLGLRQIYYSMNVEVTDKGDVPEGYKVSRKEKRNFPLILESPSPNQTSLYFCASSKGIGGEKLFFGSGTQLSVL.

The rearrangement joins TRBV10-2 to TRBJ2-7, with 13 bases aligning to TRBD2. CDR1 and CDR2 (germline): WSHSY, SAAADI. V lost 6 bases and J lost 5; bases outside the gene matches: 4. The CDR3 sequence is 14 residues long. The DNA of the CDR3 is TGCGCCAGCAGCCCGGGACTAGCGGGGAACGAGCAGTACTTC. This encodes CASSPGLAGNEQYF.

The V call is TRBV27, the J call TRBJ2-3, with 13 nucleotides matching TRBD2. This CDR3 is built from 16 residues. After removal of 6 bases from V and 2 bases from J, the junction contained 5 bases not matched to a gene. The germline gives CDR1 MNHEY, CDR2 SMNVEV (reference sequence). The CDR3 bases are TGTGCCAGCAGGGGGGGACTAGCGGGGCCCACAGATACGCAGTATTTT. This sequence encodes CASRGGLAGPTDTQYF.

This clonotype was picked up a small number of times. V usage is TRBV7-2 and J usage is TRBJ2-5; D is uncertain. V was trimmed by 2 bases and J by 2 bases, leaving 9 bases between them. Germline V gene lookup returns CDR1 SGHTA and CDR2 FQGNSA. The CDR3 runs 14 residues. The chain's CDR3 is CASSLRRIQETQYF. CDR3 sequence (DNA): TGTGCCAGCAGCTTACGTAGGATTCAAGAGACCCAGTACTTC.

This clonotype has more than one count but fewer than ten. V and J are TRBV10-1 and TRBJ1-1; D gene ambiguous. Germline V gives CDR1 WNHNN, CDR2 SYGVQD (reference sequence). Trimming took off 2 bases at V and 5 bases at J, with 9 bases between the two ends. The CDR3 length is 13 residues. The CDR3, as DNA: TGCGCCAGCAGTGAGGCGACAATGACTGAAGCTTTCTTT. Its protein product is CASSEATMTEAFF.

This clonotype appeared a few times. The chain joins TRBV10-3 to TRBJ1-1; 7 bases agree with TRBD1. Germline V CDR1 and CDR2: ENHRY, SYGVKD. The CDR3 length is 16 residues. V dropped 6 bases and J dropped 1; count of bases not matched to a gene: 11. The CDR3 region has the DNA TGTGCCATCAGATCGATATCAGACAGGGCGAACACTGAAGCTTTCTTT. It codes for CAIRSISDRANTEAFF.

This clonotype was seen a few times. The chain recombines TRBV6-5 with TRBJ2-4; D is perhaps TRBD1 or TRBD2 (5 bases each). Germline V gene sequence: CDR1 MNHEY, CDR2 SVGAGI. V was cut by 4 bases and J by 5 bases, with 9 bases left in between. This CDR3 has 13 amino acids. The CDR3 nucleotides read TGTGCCAGCAGTTCCCGAGGGGAAAACATTCAGTACTTC. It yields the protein CASSSRGENIQYF.